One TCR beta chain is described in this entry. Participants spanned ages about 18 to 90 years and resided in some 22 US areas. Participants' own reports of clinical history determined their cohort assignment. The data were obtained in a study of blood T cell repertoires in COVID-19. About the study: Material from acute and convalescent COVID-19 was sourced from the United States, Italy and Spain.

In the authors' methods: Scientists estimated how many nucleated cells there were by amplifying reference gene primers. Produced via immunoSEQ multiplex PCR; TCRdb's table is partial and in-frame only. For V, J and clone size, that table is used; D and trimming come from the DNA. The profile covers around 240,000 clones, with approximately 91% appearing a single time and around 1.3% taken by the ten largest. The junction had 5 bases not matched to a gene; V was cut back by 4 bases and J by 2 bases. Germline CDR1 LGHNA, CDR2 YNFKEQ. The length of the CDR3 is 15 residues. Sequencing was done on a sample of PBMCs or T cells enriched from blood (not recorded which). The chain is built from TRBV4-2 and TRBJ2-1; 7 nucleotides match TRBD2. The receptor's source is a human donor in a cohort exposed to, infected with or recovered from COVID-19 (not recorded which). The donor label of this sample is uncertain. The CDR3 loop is CASSLQAGTYNEQFF. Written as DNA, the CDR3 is TGTGCCAGCAGCCTGCAAGCGGGGACCTACAATGAGCAGTTCTTC.